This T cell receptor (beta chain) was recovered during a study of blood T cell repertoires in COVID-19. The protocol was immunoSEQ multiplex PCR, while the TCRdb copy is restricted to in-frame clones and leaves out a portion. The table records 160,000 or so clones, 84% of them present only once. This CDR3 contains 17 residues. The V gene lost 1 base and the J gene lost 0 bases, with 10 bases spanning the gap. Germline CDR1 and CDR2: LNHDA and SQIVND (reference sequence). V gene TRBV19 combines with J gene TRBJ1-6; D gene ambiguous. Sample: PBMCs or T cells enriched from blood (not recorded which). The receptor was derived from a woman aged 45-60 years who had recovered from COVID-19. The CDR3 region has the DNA TGTGCCAGTAGTATAGCGGCAGGAAGCTCCTATAATTCACCCCTCCACTTT. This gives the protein CASSIAAGSSYNSPLHF.